This T cell receptor beta chain was obtained from a study of blood T cells in healthy people across ages. The study's findings and limits: With age, beta diversity per million T cells declined roughly linearly, significantly by approximately 40.

This clonotype was picked up a small number of times. Its specificity is not known. The V and J ends lost 6 bases and 1 base respectively, with 15 bases between them. The germline V gene has CDR1 SNHLY and CDR2 FYNNEI. The CDR3 totals 15 residues. Together with a sample-barcoded 5' primer, a J-beta primer mix was included in a second PCR lasting about 6 to 11 cycles. Every single cDNA molecule received a tag from a template-switch adaptor with 12 random nucleotides. TCRdb fed the 5' RACE reads into MiXCR, producing one record per CDR3 protein. The repertoire holds some 760,000 distinct CDR3 sequences, with roughly 25% as singletons. These same records also appear under a second study, on T cells of mothers and their children. That source notes: The cDNA synthesis received all extracted RNA, at about 1.5 ug per 15 ul.

The sample taken for sequencing was blood. The chain recombines TRBV2 with TRBJ2-5, with unresolved D. This clonotype was obtained from a boy aged 10-17 years in good health. The CDR3 DNA sequence: TGTGCCAGCAGCGAGGACGCAGGCTTCCAAGAGACCCAGTACTTC. Its protein product is CASSEDAGFQETQYF.